The T cell receptor beta chain described here comes from a study of cytomegalovirus exposure and HLA in healthy donors. The CDR3 is 14 residues long. V shed 5 bases, J shed 4 bases, and the junction held 7 bases outside the gene matches. Germline CDR1 LNHDA, CDR2 SQIVND (reference sequence). PCR involved 60 Vbeta and 13 Jbeta primers. The method was immunoSEQ multiplex PCR; TCRdb's version includes in-frame clones alone and lacks a portion of them. The table records approximately 110,000 clones, 70% to 85% of them present only once. Study-wide results and caveats: Cytomegalovirus status was reportedly diagnosed by the classifier with high sensitivity and specificity. For most TCR beta V segments, an earlier analysis put the productive rate at about 90% or about 30% of the time. Common viral pathogens were later found to be apparently linked to several of the most significant clusters. Some V segments, TRBV6-2 and TRBV6-3 among them, were indistinguishable and were therefore excluded.

This clone was detected a few times. Its antigen is not identified. Sequencing used PBMCs. This TCR came from a woman in her thirties or forties in good health and CMV-seronegative. The chain couples TRBV19 to TRBJ2-5; 7 bases align to TRBD1. The CDR3 sequence: CASSFLGQSETQYF. The CDR3, as DNA: TGTGCCAGTAGTTTCCTGGGACAGTCAGAGACCCAGTACTTC.